This T cell receptor beta chain was identified during a study of beta chain features in type 1 diabetes. Study-wide points: Healthy donors had naive, central memory and Treg TCRB repertoires that appeared less similar than those seen among patients. HLA effects on TCRB rearrangement stayed unresolved here.

Expressed TCRB transcripts were sequenced after all isolated RNA was converted to cDNA. The assay was immunoSEQ multiplex PCR, and TCRdb's table has in-frame clones only and misses some. Of a few hundred thousand clones in the sample, roughly 16% are singletons; the top ten hold about 0.018%. The authors obtained over 95% purity in all sorted populations. This clone was seen more than once but under ten times. Its specificity is not known. The CDR3 extends over 15 amino acids. The V end lost 6 bases, the J end lost 8 bases, and 20 bases lay between the germline ends. CDR1 SEHNR and CDR2 FQNEAQ come from the germline V gene (reference sequence).

The chain recombines TRBV7-9 with TRBJ2-1, with D tentatively TRBD2 (5 bases). This clonotype originated in a woman aged 18 to 35 in good health. Sequencing was performed on naive CD4+ T cells from blood. CDR3 amino acids: CASRPSRVGEDEQFF. The CDR3 DNA sequence: TGTGCCAGCAGGCCAAGTAGGGTGGGAGAGGATGAGCAGTTCTTC.